These 31 T cell receptor beta chains share one sample of origin, sequenced in a study of T cells in Graves' hyperthyroidism and ophthalmopathy. RNA transcripts gave rise to amplified TCR beta CDR3 regions. An initial round of RT-PCR targeting the TCR CDR3 relied on the HTBI primer set. One entry per CDR3 protein results from TCRdb running MiXCR on the multiplex PCR reads. The repertoire holds around 300,000 distinct CDR3 sequences, around 22% seen once, with around 64% in the top ten. The sequencing sample was made of blood. The receptors originated from a man aged 30 to 39 with Graves' ophthalmopathy.

The table lists this clonotype with many counts. The chain carries TRBV9 and TRBJ1-3; no clear D. Trimming stripped 5 bases from V and 0 bases from J, with 9 bases between. The germline gives CDR1 SGDLS, CDR2 YYNGEE. The CDR3 totals 14 residues. The CDR3 sequence is CASREDLSGNTIYF. CDR3 DNA sequence: TGTGCCAGCAGGGAGGACCTCTCTGGAAACACCATATATTTT. Complete variable domain (other parts from reference TRBV9 and TRBJ1-3): DSGVTQTPKHLITATGQRVTLRCSPRSGDLSVYWYQQSLDQGLQFLIQYYNGEERAKGNILERFSAQQFPDLHSELNLSSLELGDSALYFCASREDLSGNTIYFGEGSWLTVV.

There are a few counts of this clonotype. The chain has TRBV5-1 and TRBJ2-5; D possibly matches TRBD1 or TRBD2 (5 bases each). V lost 0 bases and J 1 base, leaving 10 bases between the germline ends. CDR1 is SGHRS, CDR2 YFSETQ, per germline. The CDR3 sequence is 15 residues long. The CDR3 nucleotides read TGCGCCAGCAGCTTGGCAGGGACGCTCCAAGAGACCCAGTACTTC. It specifies CASSLAGTLQETQYF.

This clonotype occurred a few times. V is TRBV12-3 or TRBV12-4 and J is TRBJ1-2; D gene uncertain. There are 12 residues in the CDR3. V lost 5 bases and J 5 bases, leaving 9 bases between the germline ends. The CDR3 is CASSPMGYGYTF. The CDR3 nucleotides are TGTGCCAGCAGTCCTATGGGGTATGGCTACACCTTC.

The chain recombines TRBV14 with TRBJ2-7; 10 positions match TRBD1. The germline V gene encodes CDR1 SGHDN and CDR2 FVKESK. This CDR3 contains 17 residues. V was pared by 0 bases and J by 2 bases, with 7 bases of the junction left unmatched. Written as DNA, the CDR3 is TGTGCCAGCAGCCAAGATATCGGGACAGGGGCTCCCTACGAGCAGTACTTC. Translating it yields CASSQDIGTGAPYEQYF. Drawing the rest from reference TRBV14 and TRBJ2-7, the complete variable domain is EAGVTQFPSHSVIEKGQTVTLRCDPISGHDNLYWYRRVMGKEIKFLLHFVKESKQDESGMPNNRFLAERTGGTYSTLKVQPAELEDSGVYFCASSQDIGTGAPYEQYFGPGTRLTVT.

The chain combines TRBV9 with TRBJ2-2; 9 nucleotides match TRBD2. After removal of 0 bases from V and 4 bases from J, the junction contained 10 bases not matched to a gene. Germline CDR1 SGDLS, CDR2 YYNGEE. CDR3 length: 18 residues. The CDR3 is CASSVGGAGGPSTGELFF. As DNA, the CDR3 is TGTGCCAGCAGCGTAGGAGGCGCGGGAGGGCCAAGCACCGGGGAGCTGTTTTTT.

This clonotype has only a few counts. V is TRBV10-3 and J is TRBJ2-3; 9 positions match TRBD2. The trim removed 10 bases at V and 4 bases at J, leaving 12 bases unmatched. Germline V gives CDR1 ENHRY, CDR2 SYGVKD. The CDR3 consists of 15 residues. The CDR3 is CATTGGGRDSDTQYF. CDR3 nucleotide sequence: TGTGCCACGACCGGGGGCGGGAGGGACTCAGATACGCAGTATTTT.

The chain joins TRBV7-2 to TRBJ1-2; the match to TRBD1 covers 8 bases. Germline-derived CDR1 and CDR2 are SGHTA and FQGNSA. This CDR3 spans 15 amino acids. With V trimmed by 4 bases and J by 7 bases, 11 bases remained unmatched. The CDR3: CASSYGQGVGGGYTF. The CDR3 coding sequence is TGTGCCAGCAGCTACGGACAGGGTGTAGGAGGTGGCTACACCTTC.

In DNA form, the CDR3 reads TGTGCCAGCAGTTACTCGACAGGGGGGTCCTACGAGCAGTACTTC. Translated, it gives CASSYSTGGSYEQYF. The V gene is TRBV6-2 or TRBV6-3, the J gene TRBJ2-7, with 9 bases matching TRBD1. Germline-derived CDR1 and CDR2 are MNHEY and SVGEGT. Unmatched junction bases numbered 1, after V lost 0 bases and J lost 1 base. This CDR3 is built from 15 residues.

In its sample, this clonotype was seen many times. The chain links TRBV12-3 or TRBV12-4 to TRBJ2-7; 10 bases line up with TRBD1. V gave up 6 bases and J gave up 1 base; unmatched junction bases: 6. The CDR3 spans 15 residues. The DNA for the CDR3 is TGTGCCAGCAGCCCGGGACAGGGGCTTTCCTACGAGCAGTACTTC. This encodes CASSPGQGLSYEQYF.

CDR3 protein: CASSEDISGNTIYF. CDR3 DNA: TGCGCCAGCAGTGAAGACATATCTGGAAACACCATATATTTT. This sequence joins TRBV10-2 and TRBJ1-3; no clear D. Trimming pared 3 bases from V and 1 base from J, leaving 7 bases between. CDR1 and CDR2 from the germline V gene are WSHSY and SAAADI. The CDR3 spans 14 residues.

Points on this clonotype: Its ends do not fully match the called genes, so a read error is possible. The chain combines TRBV18 with TRBJ2-1; D ambiguous. Germline CDR1 is KGHSH and CDR2 is LQKENI. CDR3 length: 15 amino acids. Written as DNA, the CDR3 is TGTGCCAGCTCACCACTTCTTAACAGCTACAATGGGCAGTTCTTC. Translating it yields CASSPLLNSYNGQFF.

This clonotype was observed many times. The rearrangement uses TRBV18 and TRBJ2-2; D remains ambiguous. Germline V gene lookup returns CDR1 KGHSH and CDR2 LQKENI. This CDR3 spans 13 amino acids. Trimming left V 3 bases short and J 6 bases short, with 8 bases between. The CDR3 region has the DNA TGTGCCAGCTCACCCCCGTGGGCCGGGGAGCTGTTTTTT. Translation gives CASSPPWAGELFF. The entire variable domain, with the rest obtained from reference TRBV18 and TRBJ2-2, is as follows: NAGVMQNPRHLVRRRGQEARLRCSPMKGHSHVYWYRQLPEEGLKFMVYLQKENIIDESGMPKERFSAEFPKEGPSILRIQQVVRGDSAAYFCASSPPWAGELFFGEGSRLTVL.

Ten or more counts support this clonotype. The chain uses TRBV2 and TRBJ2-3; 15 bases map to TRBD2. J was trimmed by 2 bases and V by 2 bases; bases with no gene match: 14. CDR3 length: 21 residues. CDR1 is SNHLY, CDR2 FYNNEI, per germline. The CDR3 spells CASSERIPGLAGGQDTDTQYF. In nucleotides, the CDR3 is TGTGCCAGCAGTGAACGCATCCCGGGACTAGCGGGAGGACAGGACACAGATACGCAGTATTTT.

This clonotype was seen repeatedly, ten times or more. In nucleotides, the CDR3 is TGCGCCAGCAGCTCTAGCGGGGCGCACAATGAGCAGTTCTTC. Protein: CASSSSGAHNEQFF. The genes are TRBV5-1 and TRBJ2-1, with TRBD2 matching 9 bases. This CDR3 spans 14 amino acids. The V segment lost 3 bases and the J segment 5 bases; nucleotides outside the gene matches: 3. Looked up from germline, CDR1 is SGHRS and CDR2 is YFSETQ. The full variable domain, completed using reference TRBV5-1 and TRBJ2-1, is KAGVTQTPRYLIKTRGQQVTLSCSPISGHRSVSWYQQTPGQGLQFLFEYFSETQRNKGNFPGRFSGRQFSNSRSEMNVSTLELGDSALYLCASSSSGAHNEQFFGPGTRLTVL.

As for this clonotype: A much larger clone differs from this one at a single base, so this may be a read error. V and J are TRBV12-3 or TRBV12-4 and TRBJ1-1; 8 nucleotides match TRBD1. V lost 8 bases to trimming and J lost 1 base; unmatched junction nucleotides: 6. The CDR3 runs to 14 residues. The CDR3 nucleotides read TGTGCCAGCGGACAGGGACAGCGGAACACTGAAGCTTTCTTT. Amino acid sequence: CASGQGQRNTEAFF.

The rearrangement uses TRBV2 and TRBJ1-2; D may be TRBD1 (6 bases). Between the trimmed V and J ends, which lost 6 bases and 0 bases, there was a span of 11 bases. Germline values: CDR1 SNHLY, CDR2 FYNNEI. The CDR3 runs 14 residues. The CDR3 DNA is TGTGCCAGCAGATATACAGGGACTAACTATGGCTACACCTTC. Translated, it gives CASRYTGTNYGYTF.

This clonotype was detected many times. This chain uses TRBV5-5 with TRBJ2-1; 10 bases are a match to TRBD2. CDR3 length: 15 residues. Germline CDR1 is SGHKS and CDR2 is YYEKEE (reference sequence). After removal of 5 bases from V and 0 bases from J, the junction contained 2 bases not matched to a gene. CDR3 bases: TGTGCCAGCAGAATAGCGGGAGGCTCCTACAATGAGCAGTTCTTC. Its translation: CASRIAGGSYNEQFF.

The rearrangement joins TRBV27 to TRBJ2-5, with D perhaps TRBD1 (6 bases). The CDR3 totals 13 residues. The germline V gene encodes CDR1 MNHEY and CDR2 SMNVEV (reference sequence). V dropped 9 bases and J dropped 1 base, with 12 bases sitting between them. CDR3 bases: TGTGCCAGTCAAGGACAGAGCCAAGAGACCCAGTACTTC. The encoded protein is CASQGQSQETQYF.

The sample holds many counts of this clonotype. The chain carries TRBV20-1 and TRBJ1-2; 9 nucleotides align to TRBD1. The CDR3 runs to 15 residues. The germline V gene has CDR1 DFQATT and CDR2 SNEGSKA (reference sequence). Unmatched junction bases numbered 10, after V lost 0 bases and J lost 8 bases. In nucleotides, the CDR3 is TGCAGTGCTAGAGATTCTTACAGGGGGCCCATCGGCTACACCTTC. Translated, it gives CSARDSYRGPIGYTF.

For this clonotype: An end of the junction differs from the germline gene, which may be a read error. The chain is built from TRBV24-1 and TRBJ2-7, with 7 bases identical to TRBD1. Germline-derived CDR1 and CDR2 are KGHDR and SFDVKD. CDR3 length: 17 residues. The DNA for the CDR3 is TGTGCCACCACTGATCCTTATACAGGGGAATCTCACTACGAGCAGTACTTC. It translates to CATTDPYTGESHYEQYF.

The table lists this clonotype with a few counts. The chain carries TRBV2 and TRBJ2-7; D assignment may be TRBD1 or TRBD2 (5 bases each). The CDR3 totals 14 residues. V was pared by 8 bases and J by 0 bases, with 14 bases between. Germline V gives CDR1 SNHLY, CDR2 FYNNEI. CDR3 DNA: TGTGCCAGCCAAGGTGGGGGTAGCTCCTACGAGCAGTACTTC. This sequence encodes CASQGGGSSYEQYF.

V usage is TRBV6-5 and J usage is TRBJ1-1; TRBD1 matches at 7 bases. The V segment lost 2 bases and the J segment 4 bases; nucleotides outside the gene matches: 4. Germline V gene data show CDR1 as MNHEY and CDR2 as SVGAGI. The CDR3 totals 14 residues. This CDR3 is CASSYATGATEAFF. CDR3 sequence (DNA): TGTGCCAGCAGTTACGCCACAGGGGCCACTGAAGCTTTCTTT.

This clonotype was detected a few times. The CDR3 bases are TGTGCCAGCAGCTTGGGGGACAGGGGCGGCGGAGCTTTCTTT. It is translated as CASSLGDRGGGAFF. The J gene is TRBJ1-1, the V gene TRBV11-1; 10 bases align to TRBD1. The CDR3 has 14 residues. Germline V lookup: CDR1 SGHAT, CDR2 FQDESV (reference sequence). V shed 3 bases, J shed 10 bases, and the junction held 8 bases outside the gene matches.

V gene TRBV9 combines with J gene TRBJ2-7; 9 positions agree with TRBD2. CDR1 and CDR2 from the germline V gene are SGDLS and YYNGEE. V was pared by 4 bases and J by 5 bases, with 13 bases of the junction left unmatched. This CDR3 has 16 residues. The CDR3 reads CASSPRLAGGFDEQYF. CDR3 coding DNA: TGTGCCAGCAGCCCCCGGCTGGCGGGAGGGTTCGACGAGCAGTACTTC. Variable domain in full (rest from reference TRBV9 and TRBJ2-7): DSGVTQTPKHLITATGQRVTLRCSPRSGDLSVYWYQQSLDQGLQFLIQYYNGEERAKGNILERFSAQQFPDLHSELNLSSLELGDSALYFCASSPRLAGGFDEQYFGPGTRLTVT.

The chain recombines TRBV7-9 with TRBJ2-7, with 9 bases aligning to TRBD2. V lost 11 bases and J lost 0; bases outside the gene matches: 14. The germline CDR1 and CDR2 sequences are SEHNR and FQNEAQ (reference sequence). The CDR3 is made up of 16 amino acids. CDR3 nucleotides: TGTGCCTTAAGCGAAGTAGCGGGGGAACGCTCCTACGAGCAGTACTTC. It translates to CALSEVAGERSYEQYF. Supplemented by reference TRBV7-9 and TRBJ2-7, the full variable domain reads DTGVSQNPRHKITKRGQNVTFRCDPISEHNRLYWYRQTLGQGPEFLTYFQNEAQLEKSRLLSDRFSAERPKGSFSTLEIQRTEQGDSAMYLCALSEVAGERSYEQYFGPGTRLTVT.

This clonotype was detected a few times. The junction does not match germline at one end; this may be a read error. CDR3 amino acids: CASSPRNTGGLFF. The CDR3 coding sequence is TGTGCCAGCAGTCCGAGGAACACCGGGGGGCTGTTTTTT. This rearrangement joins TRBV28 to TRBJ2-2; a weak D match, TRBD2 (6 bases). The CDR3 is made up of 13 amino acids. CDR1 MDHEN and CDR2 SYDVKM come from the germline V gene.

The chain recombines TRBV10-1 with TRBJ2-7; 10 bases agree with TRBD2. Trimming removed 0 bases from V and 6 bases from J; junction bases left unmatched: 5. Per the germline V gene, CDR1 is WNHNN and CDR2 is SYGVQD (reference sequence). The CDR3 consists of 15 residues. As DNA, the CDR3 is TGCGCCAGCAGTGAGTCCCCTAGCGGGAGAGCCGAGCAGTACTTC. Translated, it gives CASSESPSGRAEQYF.

This clonotype was seen a handful of times. The chain carries TRBV28 and TRBJ2-7; perhaps TRBD1 as D (6 bases). The CDR3 is 12 amino acids. Trimming took off 2 bases at V and 6 bases at J, with 8 bases between the two ends. Germline V gene lookup returns CDR1 MDHEN and CDR2 SYDVKM. The CDR3 DNA is TGTGCCAGCAGTTTACAGGGGAGCGAGCAGTACTTC. Translating gives CASSLQGSEQYF.

This clonotype has just a few counts. The V call is TRBV3-1, the J call TRBJ2-1, with 16 positions matching TRBD2. The CDR3 loop spans 17 amino acids. From germline, CDR1 is LGHDT and CDR2 YNNKEL (reference sequence). The V and J ends lost 3 bases and 8 bases, in that order; junction bases with no gene match: 7. CDR3 DNA sequence: TGTGCCAGCAGCCAGGGGACTAGCGGGAGGGCCCTCTATGAGCAGTTCTTC. This codes for CASSQGTSGRALYEQFF.

The chain joins TRBV12-3 or TRBV12-4 to TRBJ2-7; D is possibly TRBD1 or TRBD2 (5 bases each). The CDR3 sequence is 16 residues long. V gave up 5 bases and J gave up 0 bases, with 17 bases separating them. CDR3 sequence: CASSPRSTGASYEQYF. The CDR3, as DNA: TGTGCCAGCAGTCCGAGATCCACCGGGGCCTCCTACGAGCAGTACTTC.

This clonotype was observed a handful of times. The rearrangement joins TRBV5-1 to TRBJ2-2, with 7 positions matching TRBD2. V lost 0 bases and J lost 3; bases outside the gene matches: 11. CDR1 SGHRS and CDR2 YFSETQ come from the germline V gene. The CDR3 is 18 residues long. DNA of the CDR3: TGCGCCAGCAGCTTGGGAGCCGGGAGGCCCCCATACACCGGGGAGCTGTTTTTT. The encoded protein is CASSLGAGRPPYTGELFF.